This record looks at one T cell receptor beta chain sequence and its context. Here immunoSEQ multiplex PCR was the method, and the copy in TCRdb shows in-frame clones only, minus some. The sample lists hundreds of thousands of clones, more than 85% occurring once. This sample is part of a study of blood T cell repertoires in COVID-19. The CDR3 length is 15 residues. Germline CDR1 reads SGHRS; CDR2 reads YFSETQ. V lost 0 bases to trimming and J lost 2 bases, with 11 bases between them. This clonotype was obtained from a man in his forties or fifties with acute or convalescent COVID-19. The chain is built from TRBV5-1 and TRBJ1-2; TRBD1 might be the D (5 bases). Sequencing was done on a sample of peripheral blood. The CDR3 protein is CASSLGQTENYGYTF. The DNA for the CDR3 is TGCGCCAGCAGCTTGGGGCAGACAGAAAACTATGGCTACACCTTC. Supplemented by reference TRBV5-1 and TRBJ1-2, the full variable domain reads KAGVTQTPRYLIKTRGQQVTLSCSPISGHRSVSWYQQTPGQGLQFLFEYFSETQRNKGNFPGRFSGRQFSNSRSEMNVSTLELGDSALYLCASSLGQTENYGYTFGSGTRLTVV.